This T cell receptor beta chain was sequenced during a study of blood T cell repertoires in COVID-19. Adults between roughly 18 and 95 years of age took part from fewer than 30 US areas. Germline lookup yields CDR1 LGHNT and CDR2 FRNRAP. With 1 base clipped from V and 4 bases from J, the junction kept 10 bases outside the gene matches. The CDR3 is 17 residues long. Libraries were prepared by immunoSEQ multiplex PCR; TCRdb keeps only in-frame clonotypes and omits some of them. This table holds about 320,000 clones, about 90% found once. This rearrangement joins TRBV12-5 to TRBJ1-2, with 9 bases lining up with TRBD1. The sequenced sample was PBMCs or T cells enriched from blood (not recorded which). The sequence was obtained from a young man who had recovered from COVID-19. This chain's CDR3 is CASGLAYRDRVPYGYTF. DNA for the CDR3: TGTGCTAGTGGTTTGGCCTACCGGGACAGGGTGCCCTATGGCTACACCTTC.